This TCR beta chain was obtained from a study of T cell responses to AZD1222 COVID-19 vaccine. Study-level points and caveats: Seropositivity was recorded at baseline in only 6 or 7 AZD1222 recipients. Targets within unmutated variant regions were reportedly found for nearly half of spike-specific TCRs. Females outnumbered males among donors, who were mostly white British; clonal diversity was possibly underestimated.

Notes on this clone: As yet, its antigen is unknown.

The V end was cut by 1 base, the J end by 8 bases, with 12 bases between. CDR1 and CDR2 from the germline V gene are SGHRS and YFSETQ. The CDR3 runs to 13 residues. Repertoires were generated with immunoSEQ multiplex PCR, while TCRdb's copy carries only in-frame clones and drops some. The data contain about 140,000 clones, 70% to 90% of them singletons. The genes are TRBV5-1 and TRBJ1-2; D not certain. The starting material was peripheral blood, obtained on day 0 of AZD1222 vaccination. The sequence came from an adult in good health. DNA for the CDR3: TGCGCCAGCAGCTTGCGTGGCGTCGGGGGCTACACCTTC. It specifies CASSLRGVGGYTF.